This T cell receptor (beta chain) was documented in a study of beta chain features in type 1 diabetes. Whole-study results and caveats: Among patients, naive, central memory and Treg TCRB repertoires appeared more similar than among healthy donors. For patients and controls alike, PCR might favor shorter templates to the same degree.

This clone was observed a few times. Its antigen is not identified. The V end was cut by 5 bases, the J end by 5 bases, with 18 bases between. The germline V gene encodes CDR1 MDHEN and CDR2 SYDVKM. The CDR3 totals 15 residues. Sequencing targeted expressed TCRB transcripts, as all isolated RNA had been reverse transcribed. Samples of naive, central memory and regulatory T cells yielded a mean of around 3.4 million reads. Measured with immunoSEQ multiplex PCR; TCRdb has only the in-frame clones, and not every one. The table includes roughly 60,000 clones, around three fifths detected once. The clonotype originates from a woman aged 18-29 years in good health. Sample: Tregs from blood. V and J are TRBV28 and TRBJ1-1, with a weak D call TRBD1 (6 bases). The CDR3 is CASSPNRAQFTEAFF. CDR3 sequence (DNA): TGTGCCAGCAGTCCTAACAGGGCACAGTTTACTGAAGCTTTCTTT.